Sequencing of this T cell receptor (beta chain) was carried out in a study of blood T cell repertoires in COVID-19. Study in general: There were acute and convalescent COVID-19 samples, and they came from the United States, Italy and Spain. PBMCs, B-cell-depleted T cells, or T cells were the source of the cDNA or gDNA that made up the material.

In the study's own analysis: Counts of nucleated cells, estimated from reference gene primer amplification, were obtained. Method: immunoSEQ multiplex PCR; TCRdb's copy keeps in-frame clones and lacks some. The V and J calls and the clone size are those of that table, but D and trimming were determined from the DNA. Here the sample spans approximately 13,000 clones, over 80% being singletons. The CDR3 totals 13 residues. Germline CDR1 and CDR2: MDHEN and SYDVKM. V was trimmed by 7 bases and J by 7 bases, leaving 14 bases between them. The sample was peripheral blood. The chain recombines TRBV28 with TRBJ1-5, with D possibly TRBD1 on 5 matching bases. This clonotype was sampled from a man in his forties with active or convalescent COVID-19. As DNA, the CDR3 is TGTGCCAGCAAAAGGGGAATGGGCCAGCCCCAGCATTTT. Its protein is CASKRGMGQPQHF.